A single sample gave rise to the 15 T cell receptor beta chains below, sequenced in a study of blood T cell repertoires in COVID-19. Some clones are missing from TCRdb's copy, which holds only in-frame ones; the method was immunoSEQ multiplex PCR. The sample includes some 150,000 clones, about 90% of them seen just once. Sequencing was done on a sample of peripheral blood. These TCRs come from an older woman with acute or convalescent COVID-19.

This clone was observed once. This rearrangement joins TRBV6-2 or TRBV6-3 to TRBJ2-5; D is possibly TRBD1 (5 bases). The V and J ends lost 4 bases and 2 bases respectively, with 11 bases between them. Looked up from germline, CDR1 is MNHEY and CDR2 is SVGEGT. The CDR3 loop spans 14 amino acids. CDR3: CASSFQGYQETQYF. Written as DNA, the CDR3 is TGTGCCAGCAGTTTCCAGGGATATCAAGAGACCCAGTACTTC.

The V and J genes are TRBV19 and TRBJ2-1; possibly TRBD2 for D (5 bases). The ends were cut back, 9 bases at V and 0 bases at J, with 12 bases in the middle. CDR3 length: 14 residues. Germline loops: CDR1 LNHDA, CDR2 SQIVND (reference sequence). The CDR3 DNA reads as TGTGCCAGCAAGCCCGGGATCTCCTACAATGAGCAGTTCTTC. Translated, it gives CASKPGISYNEQFF.

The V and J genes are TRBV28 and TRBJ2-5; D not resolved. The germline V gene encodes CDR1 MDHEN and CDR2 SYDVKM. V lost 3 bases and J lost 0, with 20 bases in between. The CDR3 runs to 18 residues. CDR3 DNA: TGTGCCAGCAGTTTTAGATTAGAGACAAGCCCGTACCAAGAGACCCAGTACTTC. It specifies CASSFRLETSPYQETQYF.

DNA of the CDR3: TGTGCCAGCAGCCTGGGGGGAACTAGGTCGAAGACCCAGTACTTC. Amino acids: CASSLGGTRSKTQYF. The genes are TRBV28 and TRBJ2-5, with D tentatively TRBD2 (6 bases). The CDR3 consists of 15 residues. V lost 6 bases and J lost 6, with 20 bases in between. The V gene's germline CDR1 is MDHEN and CDR2 SYDVKM. Drawing the rest from reference TRBV28 and TRBJ2-5, the complete variable domain is DVKVTQSSRYLVKRTGEKVFLECVQDMDHENMFWYRQDPGLGLRLIYFSYDVKMKEKGDIPEGYSVSREKKERFSLILESASTNQTSMYLCASSLGGTRSKTQYFGPGTRLLVL.

The CDR3 protein is CASSTGLAGVTGELFF. CDR3 sequence (DNA): TGCGCCAGCAGCACCGGACTAGCGGGGGTTACCGGGGAGCTGTTTTTT. V gene TRBV5-1 combines with J gene TRBJ2-2, with TRBD2 identical over 13 bases. CDR1 SGHRS and CDR2 YFSETQ come from the germline V gene. The trim removed 4 bases at V and 5 bases at J, leaving 5 bases unmatched. The CDR3 runs 16 residues.

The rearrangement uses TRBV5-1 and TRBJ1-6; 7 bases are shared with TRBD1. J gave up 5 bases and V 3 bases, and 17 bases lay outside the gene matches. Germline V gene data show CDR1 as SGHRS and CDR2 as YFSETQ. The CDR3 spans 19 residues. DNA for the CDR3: TGCGCCAGCAGCTCCGCCTTTGAGCCCGGACAGGCTGATAATTCACCCCTCCACTTT. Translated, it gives CASSSAFEPGQADNSPLHF.

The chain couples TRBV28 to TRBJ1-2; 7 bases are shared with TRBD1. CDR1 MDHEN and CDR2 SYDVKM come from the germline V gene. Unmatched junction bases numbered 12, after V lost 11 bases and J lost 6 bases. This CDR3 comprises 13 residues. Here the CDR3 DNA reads TGTGCCCTACGCCGGCAGGGGGGTGATGGCTACACCTTC. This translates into CALRRQGGDGYTF.

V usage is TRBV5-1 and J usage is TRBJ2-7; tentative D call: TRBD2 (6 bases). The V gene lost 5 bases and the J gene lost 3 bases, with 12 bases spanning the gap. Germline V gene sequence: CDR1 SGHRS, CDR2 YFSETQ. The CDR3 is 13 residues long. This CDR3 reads CASSVGGFYEQYF. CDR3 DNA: TGCGCCAGCAGTGTGGGGGGATTCTACGAGCAGTACTTC.

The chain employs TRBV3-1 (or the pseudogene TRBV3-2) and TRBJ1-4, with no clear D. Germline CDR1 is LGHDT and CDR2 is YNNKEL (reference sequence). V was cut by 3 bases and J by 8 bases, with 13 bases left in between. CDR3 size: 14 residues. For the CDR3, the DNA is TGTGCCAGCAGCCAGTATCAGGAGGCAGAAAAACTGTTTTTT. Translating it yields CASSQYQEAEKLFF.

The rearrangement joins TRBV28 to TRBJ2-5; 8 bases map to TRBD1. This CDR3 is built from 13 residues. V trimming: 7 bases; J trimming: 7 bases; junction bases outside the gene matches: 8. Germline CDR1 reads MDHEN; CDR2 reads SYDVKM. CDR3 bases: TGTGCCAGCACTCCGACAGGGGTGGGGACCCAGTACTTC. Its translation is CASTPTGVGTQYF.

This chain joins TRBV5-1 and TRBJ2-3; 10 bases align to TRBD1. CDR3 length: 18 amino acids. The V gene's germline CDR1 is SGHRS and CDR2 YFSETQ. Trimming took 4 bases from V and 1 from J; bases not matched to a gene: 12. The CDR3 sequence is CASSPGPKGTGGTDTQYF. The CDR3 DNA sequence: TGCGCCAGCAGCCCGGGGCCGAAGGGGACAGGGGGCACAGATACGCAGTATTTT. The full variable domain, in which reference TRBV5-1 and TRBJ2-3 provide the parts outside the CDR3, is KAGVTQTPRYLIKTRGQQVTLSCSPISGHRSVSWYQQTPGQGLQFLFEYFSETQRNKGNFPGRFSGRQFSNSRSEMNVSTLELGDSALYLCASSPGPKGTGGTDTQYFGPGTRLTVL.

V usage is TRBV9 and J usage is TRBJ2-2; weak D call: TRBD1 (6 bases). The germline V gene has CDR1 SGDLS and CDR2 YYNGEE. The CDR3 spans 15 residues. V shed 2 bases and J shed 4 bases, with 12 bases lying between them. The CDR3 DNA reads TGTGCCAGCAGCGTGGTGGGGGCGCGCACCGGGGAGCTGTTTTTT. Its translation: CASSVVGARTGELFF.

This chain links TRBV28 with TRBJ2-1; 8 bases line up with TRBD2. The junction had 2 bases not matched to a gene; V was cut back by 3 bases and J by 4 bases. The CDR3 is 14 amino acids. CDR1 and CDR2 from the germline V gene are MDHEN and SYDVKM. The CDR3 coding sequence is TGTGCCAGCAGTTTGCGGGGGGCGTACAATGAGCAGTTCTTC. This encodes CASSLRGAYNEQFF.

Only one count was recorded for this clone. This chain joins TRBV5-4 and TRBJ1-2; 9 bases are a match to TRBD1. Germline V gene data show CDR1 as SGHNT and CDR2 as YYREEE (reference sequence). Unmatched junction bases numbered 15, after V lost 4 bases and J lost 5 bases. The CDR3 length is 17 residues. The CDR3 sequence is CASSPGGGQGRNYGYTF. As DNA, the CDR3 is TGTGCCAGCAGCCCCGGGGGCGGACAGGGGAGAAATTATGGCTACACCTTC.

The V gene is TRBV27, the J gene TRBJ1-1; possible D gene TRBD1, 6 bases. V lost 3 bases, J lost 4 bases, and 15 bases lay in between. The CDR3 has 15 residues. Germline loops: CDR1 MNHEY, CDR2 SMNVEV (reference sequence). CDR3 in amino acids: CASSFQTGGPTEAFF. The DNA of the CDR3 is TGTGCCAGCAGTTTTCAGACAGGCGGGCCCACTGAAGCTTTCTTT.